A single sample is the source of the 18 T cell receptor beta chains below, sequenced in a study of early T cells in non-severe SARS-CoV-2 infection. TCRdb re-called the 5' RACE reads with MiXCR, one entry per CDR3 protein. The data hold roughly 51,000 distinct CDR3 sequences, with 5.5% to 7.5% observed a single time. The sequenced sample consisted of whole blood. The receptors were sampled from an adult who was a healthcare worker with PCR-confirmed SARS-CoV-2 infection or an uninfected control (not recorded which).

This clonotype was observed many times. This rearrangement joins TRBV7-2 to TRBJ2-2; D gene unclear. Trimming stripped 5 bases from V and 6 bases from J, with 13 bases between. The CDR3 extends over 14 amino acids. Per germline, CDR1 SGHTA and CDR2 FQGNSA. The DNA of the CDR3 is TGTGCCAGCAGCCAGATCTGGGCAGCCGGGGAGCTGTTTTTT. This sequence encodes CASSQIWAAGELFF.

This clonotype was seen more than once but under ten times. The chain carries TRBV4-1 and TRBJ2-3; 9 bases are a match to TRBD1. V gave up 4 bases and J gave up 1 base; unmatched junction bases: 6. The V gene's germline CDR1 is MGHRA and CDR2 YSYEKL. CDR3 length: 16 amino acids. The CDR3 protein is CASSLPDRGRTDTQYF. Written as DNA, the CDR3 is TGCGCCAGCAGCCTTCCGGACAGGGGACGCACAGATACGCAGTATTTT.

A few counts support this clonotype. The chain joins TRBV6-2 or TRBV6-3 to TRBJ2-2, with 8 bases matching TRBD1. The CDR3 length is 17 residues. Germline CDR1 is MNHEY and CDR2 is SVGEGT. V was pared by 0 bases and J by 6 bases, with 9 bases of the junction left unmatched. The CDR3 reads CASSYSKAGGRSGELFF. The CDR3 DNA reads TGTGCCAGCAGTTACTCGAAGGCAGGGGGCAGATCCGGGGAGCTGTTTTTT.

At least ten counts were recorded for this clonotype. J is TRBJ1-6 and V is TRBV6-5; 10 bases are a match to TRBD1. Germline lookup yields CDR1 MNHEY and CDR2 SVGAGI. The length of the CDR3 is 16 residues. The ends lost 6 bases at V and 1 base at J; junction bases unmatched: 3. The CDR3 DNA reads TGTGCCAGCAGACGGGACAGGGGATCCTATAATTCACCCCTCCACTTT. As protein: CASRRDRGSYNSPLHF.

This clonotype was seen a handful of times. The V gene is TRBV4-2, the J gene TRBJ2-1, with D unresolved. The CDR3 spans 15 residues. Trimming took off 5 bases at V and 8 bases at J, with 19 bases between the two ends. From germline, CDR1 is LGHNA and CDR2 YNFKEQ. The CDR3: CASSAFSSRVDEQFF. CDR3 DNA sequence: TGTGCCAGCAGCGCTTTTAGCTCTCGGGTCGATGAGCAGTTCTTC.

This clonotype was recorded many times. This rearrangement joins TRBV6-2 or TRBV6-3 to TRBJ1-1, with 9 positions matching TRBD1. CDR1 and CDR2 from the germline V gene are MNHEY and SVGEGT. The CDR3 consists of 14 residues. The V gene end was trimmed by 9 bases and the J gene end by 0 bases; junction bases not matched to a gene: 5. CDR3 sequence: CASQDRGLNTEAFF. The CDR3, as DNA: TGTGCCAGTCAGGACAGGGGCTTGAACACTGAAGCTTTCTTT.

This clonotype appeared a few times. This chain uses TRBV28 with TRBJ2-7; D is uncertain. CDR1 is MDHEN, CDR2 SYDVKM, per germline. V was cut by 6 bases and J by 0 bases, with 12 bases left in between. The CDR3 covers 14 residues. Here the CDR3 reads CASSQTPNSYEQYF. DNA for the CDR3: TGTGCCAGCAGCCAGACACCGAACTCCTACGAGCAGTACTTC.

The rearrangement uses TRBV7-2 and TRBJ2-1; unclear D gene. The CDR3 consists of 14 residues. Germline-derived CDR1 and CDR2 are SGHTA and FQGNSA. Between the trimmed V and J ends, which lost 4 bases and 8 bases, there was a span of 15 bases. The CDR3 reads CASSSNLKVYEQFF. The CDR3 region has the DNA TGTGCCAGCAGCTCAAACTTAAAGGTTTATGAGCAGTTCTTC.

This clonotype has a count of ten or more. V is TRBV7-2 and J is TRBJ1-6, with TRBD1 identical over 7 bases. The germline CDR1 and CDR2 sequences are SGHTA and FQGNSA. The V segment lost 4 bases and the J segment 10 bases; nucleotides outside the gene matches: 7. The CDR3 covers 14 residues. The CDR3 protein is CASSSTGAGSPLHF. In DNA, the CDR3 is TGTGCCAGCAGCTCAACAGGGGCAGGCTCACCCCTCCACTTT.

This clonotype was observed a handful of times. This sequence joins TRBV18 and TRBJ2-7; D call uncertain. Trimming stripped 6 bases from V and 5 bases from J, with 11 bases between. The CDR3 covers 12 residues. Germline V gene lookup returns CDR1 KGHSH and CDR2 LQKENI. CDR3 residues: CASSLKGHEQYF. CDR3 DNA: TGTGCCAGCTCCCTCAAGGGTCACGAGCAGTACTTC.

This clonotype was counted at least ten times. The rearrangement links TRBV11-1 to TRBJ2-4, with D hard to call. Per the germline V gene, CDR1 is SGHAT and CDR2 is FQDESV (reference sequence). The CDR3 runs 15 residues. V gave up 4 bases and J gave up 1 base, with 11 bases separating them. CDR3 DNA sequence: TGTGCCAGCAGCTCCCCGGTAGGGGCCAAAAACATTCAGTACTTC. This codes for CASSSPVGAKNIQYF.

This clonotype was observed a handful of times. The chain recombines TRBV7-9 with TRBJ2-3; the D gene could be TRBD1 or TRBD2 (5 bases each). The CDR3 is 11 residues long. CDR1 is SEHNR and CDR2 is FQNEAQ in the germline V gene (reference sequence). V lost 6 bases and J 9 bases, leaving 10 bases between the germline ends. CDR3 loop: CASRLGRTQYF. Written as DNA, the CDR3 is TGTGCCAGCAGGTTGGGACGGACGCAGTATTTT.

This chain joins TRBV25-1 and TRBJ1-6, with D unclear. Trimming left V 7 bases short and J 0 bases short, with 7 bases between. Germline V gene lookup returns CDR1 MGHDK and CDR2 SYGVNS. The CDR3 sequence is 14 residues long. In DNA form, the CDR3 reads TGTGCCAGCACCTGGAGCTCCTATAATTCACCCCTCCACTTT. The encoded protein is CASTWSSYNSPLHF.

For this clonotype: At one end, the junction sequence differs from germline, possibly due to a read error. This chain links TRBV11-2 with TRBJ2-7, with a possible D match to TRBD2 (6 bases). In germline, CDR1 is SGHAT, CDR2 FQNNGV. The CDR3 has 15 residues. CDR3 protein: CASSLSPRRGHEQNF. The CDR3 region has the DNA TGTGCCAGCAGCTTAAGTCCCAGGCGGGGCCACGAGCAGAACTTC.

This clonotype was observed a handful of times. The J gene is TRBJ2-2, the V gene TRBV6-2 or TRBV6-3, with 11 nucleotides matching TRBD1. The V and J ends lost 5 bases and 4 bases, in that order; junction bases with no gene match: 9. Germline values: CDR1 MNHEY, CDR2 SVGEGT. The CDR3 runs to 17 residues. In DNA, the CDR3 is TGTGCCAGCAGTCCTCCGGGACAGGGGGTCTTCACCGGGGAGCTGTTTTTT. It codes for CASSPPGQGVFTGELFF.

This clonotype occurred many times. V is TRBV7-3 and J is TRBJ1-1; 7 bases match TRBD1. The germline gives CDR1 SGHTA, CDR2 FQGTGA. The J segment lost 4 bases and the V segment lost 5 bases, leaving 4 bases of the junction unmatched. CDR3 length equals 13 residues. The CDR3 DNA is TGTGCCAGCAGCGAGCGACAGGGCACTGAAGCTTTCTTT. This encodes CASSERQGTEAFF.

In its sample, this clonotype was seen a few times. The chain uses TRBV5-1 and TRBJ1-1, with TRBD1 identical over 8 bases. This CDR3 is 14 amino acids long. With 4 bases clipped from V and 7 bases from J, the junction kept 9 bases outside the gene matches. The germline gives CDR1 SGHRS, CDR2 YFSETQ. CDR3 bases: TGCGCCAGCAGCATACCCCAGGGGGCTGATGAAGCTTTCTTT. This sequence encodes CASSIPQGADEAFF. Supplemented by reference TRBV5-1 and TRBJ1-1, the full variable domain reads KAGVTQTPRYLIKTRGQQVTLSCSPISGHRSVSWYQQTPGQGLQFLFEYFSETQRNKGNFPGRFSGRQFSNSRSEMNVSTLELGDSALYLCASSIPQGADEAFFGQGTRLTVV.

Ten or more counts support this clonotype. The CDR3 DNA reads as TGCAGCGTCCGAATACGGAGCAGGGGCACTGAAGCTTTCTTT. Translation: CSVRIRSRGTEAFF. This chain connects TRBV29-1 to TRBJ1-1; tentative D call: TRBD1 (6 bases). The V end lost 6 bases, the J end lost 4 bases, and 18 bases lay between the germline ends. This CDR3 region has 14 residues. CDR1 is SQVTM, CDR2 ANQGSEA, per germline.